This T cell receptor (beta chain) was identified during a study of blood T cell repertoires in COVID-19. Study-wide background: Donors in the United States, Italy and Spain gave samples during acute or convalescent COVID-19. PBMCs, B-cell-depleted T cells, or T cells provided the cDNA or gDNA that made up the material.

How the authors handled the data: By means of reference gene primer amplification, nucleated cell counts were estimated. TCRdb's copy holds only in-frame clones and misses some; the assay was immunoSEQ multiplex PCR. The V and J calls and the clone size are those of that table, but D and trimming were determined from the DNA. Counted here are 410,000 or so clones, 80% to 90% occurring once; the ten biggest clones make up 1.4%. Germline V gene sequence: CDR1 LNHDA, CDR2 SQIVND (reference sequence). V was cut by 6 bases and J by 0 bases, with 12 bases left in between. CDR3 size: 15 residues. The source material was peripheral blood. The receptor's source is a woman between 25 and 40 years old with active or convalescent COVID-19. This chain uses TRBV19 with TRBJ1-3; possibly TRBD1 for D (5 bases). CDR3 loop: CASRIQGSSGNTIYF. In DNA, the CDR3 is TGTGCCAGTAGGATCCAGGGCTCCTCTGGAAACACCATATATTTT.